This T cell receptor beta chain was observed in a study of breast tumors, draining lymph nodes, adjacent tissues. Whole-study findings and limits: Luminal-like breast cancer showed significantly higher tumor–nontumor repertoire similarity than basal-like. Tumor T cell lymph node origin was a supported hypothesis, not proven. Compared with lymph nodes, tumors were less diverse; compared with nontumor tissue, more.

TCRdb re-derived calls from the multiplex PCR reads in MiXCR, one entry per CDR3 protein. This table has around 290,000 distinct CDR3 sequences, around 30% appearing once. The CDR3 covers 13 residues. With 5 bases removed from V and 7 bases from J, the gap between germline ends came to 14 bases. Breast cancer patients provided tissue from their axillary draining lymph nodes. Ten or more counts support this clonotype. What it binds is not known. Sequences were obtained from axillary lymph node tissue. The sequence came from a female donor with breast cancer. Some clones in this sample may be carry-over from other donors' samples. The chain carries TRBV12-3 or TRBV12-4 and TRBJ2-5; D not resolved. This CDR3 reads CASSQKSKGTQYF. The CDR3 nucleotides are TGTGCCAGCAGTCAGAAGTCCAAAGGGACCCAGTACTTC.